Many counts were recorded for the clone carrying this TCR beta chain. Its antigen is not identified. Making use of molecular barcodes, quantitative 5'-RACE generated TCR beta libraries. TCRdb independently ran MiXCR on the 5' RACE reads; one entry per CDR3 protein. The data show 250,000 to 400,000 distinct CDR3 sequences, under 14% seen once. The entry originates in a study of CD8 T cells in ankylosing spondylitis. Study-level points and caveats: Reported data indicate significant enrichment of disease-linked clones within matched ankylosing spondylitis synovial fluid. Several of the motif variants were reported before in synovial fluid and blood from reactive arthritis.

This CDR3 contains 14 residues. Germline values: CDR1 DFQATT, CDR2 SNEGSKA (reference sequence). V lost 0 bases, J lost 8 bases, and 14 bases lay in between. The chain combines TRBV20-1 with TRBJ2-4; perhaps TRBD2 as D (6 bases). Sequencing input: blood, either unsorted or a sorted T cell fraction (not recorded which). This sequence was found in a female donor with ankylosing spondylitis or in good health (not recorded which). The CDR3 loop is CSARDPSRGDIQYF. Here the CDR3 DNA reads TGCAGTGCTAGAGATCCCTCCCGCGGGGACATTCAGTACTTC.